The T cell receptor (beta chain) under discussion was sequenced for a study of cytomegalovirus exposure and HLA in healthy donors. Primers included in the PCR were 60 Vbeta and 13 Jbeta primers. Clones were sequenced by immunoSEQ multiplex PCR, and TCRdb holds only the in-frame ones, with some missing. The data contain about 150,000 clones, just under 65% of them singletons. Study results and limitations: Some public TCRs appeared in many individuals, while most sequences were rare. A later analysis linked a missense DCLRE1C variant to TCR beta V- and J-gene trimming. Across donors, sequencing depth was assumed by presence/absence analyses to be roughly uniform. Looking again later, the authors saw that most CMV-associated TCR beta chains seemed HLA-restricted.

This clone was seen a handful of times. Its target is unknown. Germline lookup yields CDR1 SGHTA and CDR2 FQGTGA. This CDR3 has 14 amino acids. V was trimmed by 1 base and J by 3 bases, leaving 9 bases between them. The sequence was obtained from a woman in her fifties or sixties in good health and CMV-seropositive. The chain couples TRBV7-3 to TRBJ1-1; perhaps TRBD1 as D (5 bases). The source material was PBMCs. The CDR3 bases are TGTGCCAGCAGCTTAAACGGAGGGGACACTGAAGCTTTCTTT. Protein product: CASSLNGGDTEAFF.